The subject of this entry is one TCR beta chain. Germline V CDR1 and CDR2: MDHEN, SYDVKM. The CDR3 is 17 amino acids. Trimming pared 5 bases from V and 5 bases from J, leaving 23 bases between. TCR sequencing used cDNA made by reverse transcription of extracted RNA. TCRdb keeps only in-frame clones here, not all; method: immunoSEQ multiplex PCR. Of 25,000 to 35,000 clones detected, approximately 60% appear once; the ten largest clones hold more than 15%. These data originate in a study of CD8+ T cells in alopecia areata. This sequence joins TRBV28 and TRBJ2-3; TRBD2 might be the D (5 bases). The TCR sequence derives from a human donor with alopecia areata. The source material was NKG2D-high CD8+ T cells sorted from blood. CDR3 in DNA: TGTGCCAGCAGTCACGAAACTAGACTTAAGAAGTTAGATACGCAGTATTTT. Residues: CASSHETRLKKLDTQYF.